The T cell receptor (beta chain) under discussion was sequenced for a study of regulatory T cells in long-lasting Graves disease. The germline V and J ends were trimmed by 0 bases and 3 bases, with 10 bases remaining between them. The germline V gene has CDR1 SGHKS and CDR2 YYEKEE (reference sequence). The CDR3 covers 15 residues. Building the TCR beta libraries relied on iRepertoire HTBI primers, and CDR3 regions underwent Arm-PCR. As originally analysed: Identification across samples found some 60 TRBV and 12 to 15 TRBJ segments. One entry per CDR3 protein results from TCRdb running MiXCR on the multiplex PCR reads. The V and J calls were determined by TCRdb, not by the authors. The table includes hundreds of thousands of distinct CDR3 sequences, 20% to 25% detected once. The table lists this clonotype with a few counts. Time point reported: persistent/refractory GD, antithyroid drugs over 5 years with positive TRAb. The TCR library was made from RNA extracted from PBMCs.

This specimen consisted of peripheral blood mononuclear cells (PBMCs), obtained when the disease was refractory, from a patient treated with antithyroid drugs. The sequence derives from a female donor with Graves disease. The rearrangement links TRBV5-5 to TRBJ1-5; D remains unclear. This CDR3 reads CASSLESRYNQPQHF. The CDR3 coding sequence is TGTGCCAGCAGCTTGGAATCGAGGTACAATCAGCCCCAGCATTTT.